This TCR beta chain comes out of a study of monozygotic twins with inflammatory bowel disease. A remark on this clonotype: As yet, its antigen is unknown.

CDR1 is LGHDT, CDR2 YNNKEL, per germline (reference sequence). This CDR3 region has 16 residues. UMIs that included a 6-nucleotide sample barcode were added by template switching, which took place during cDNA synthesis. With the 5' RACE reads reprocessed, TCRdb shows one record per CDR3 protein and no DNA. With some 150,000 distinct CDR3 sequences in the sample, the ten largest clones hold approximately 1.2%. Regarding the study as a whole: Backing was not found for a single strong signal or clonotype associated with IBD.

The TCR was taken from a human donor with ulcerative colitis or Crohn's disease, or a healthy co-twin of an affected twin (not recorded which). What was sequenced was blood. This chain links TRBV3-1 with TRBJ2-3; TCRdb proposes TRBD1, but this gene call is untestable without DNA. CDR3: CASSFTPGQGTDTQYF.